Listed below are T cell receptor beta chains from one sample, sequenced in a study of T cell responses to AZD1222 COVID-19 vaccine. Sequenced by immunoSEQ multiplex PCR; TCRdb stores in-frame clones only, minus some. The sample has more than 85,000 clones; approximately 91% are singletons. The sample consisted of peripheral blood, taken on day 0 of MenACWY control vaccination. The receptors originated from an adult in good health. The CDR3 runs from the conserved cysteine through the conserved F or W. Fields, in order: V gene, clone size, D gene, J gene, CDR3 protein, CDR3 DNA. D genes are given only for firm matches. Size is omitted from some rows. Given values are once, few, many or a class for expanded clones.

V gene: TRBV15
clone size: .
D gene: .
J gene: TRBJ1-1
CDR3 protein: CATSRVRVLTGNTEAFF
CDR3 DNA: TGTGCCACCAGCAGAGTGAGGGTCCTAACAGGGAACACTGAAGCTTTCTTT

V gene: TRBV7-3
clone size: .
D gene: TRBD1
J gene: TRBJ2-6
CDR3 protein: CASSSTGGTGANVLTF
CDR3 DNA: TGTGCCAGCAGCTCGACAGGGGGGACAGGGGCCAACGTCCTGACTTTC

V gene: TRBV4-2
clone size: .
D gene: .
J gene: TRBJ1-5
CDR3 protein: CASSQEVANQPQHF
CDR3 DNA: TGTGCCAGCAGCCAAGAGGTTGCCAATCAGCCCCAGCATTTT

V gene: TRBV10-3
clone size: .
D gene: .
J gene: TRBJ2-7
CDR3 protein: CATGWYEQYF
CDR3 DNA: TGTGCCACTGGGTGGTACGAGCAGTACTTC

V gene: TRBV2
clone size: .
D gene: .
J gene: TRBJ2-2
CDR3 protein: CRQWVRELFF
CDR3 DNA: TGTCGGCAATGGGTAAGGGAGCTGTTTTTT

V gene: TRBV2
clone size: .
D gene: .
J gene: TRBJ2-7
CDR3 protein: CASRRGAASYEQYF
CDR3 DNA: TGTGCCAGCAGAAGGGGAGCGGCCTCCTACGAGCAGTACTTC

V gene: TRBV5-1
clone size: .
D gene: TRBD1
J gene: TRBJ1-5
CDR3 protein: CASYQTGGGQPQHF
CDR3 DNA: TGCGCCAGCTACCAGACAGGGGGAGGTCAGCCCCAGCATTTT

V gene: TRBV4-3
clone size: .
D gene: .
J gene: TRBJ2-7
CDR3 protein: CASSQEDRWRDEQYF
CDR3 DNA: TGCGCCAGCAGCCAAGAAGACAGGTGGAGGGACGAGCAGTACTTC

V gene: TRBV6-6
clone size: .
D gene: .
J gene: TRBJ1-3
CDR3 protein: CASRTPSRVYTIYF
CDR3 DNA: TGTGCCAGCAGGACCCCGAGCAGGGTGTACACCATATATTTT

V gene: TRBV2
clone size: .
D gene: .
J gene: TRBJ1-2
CDR3 protein: CARTFDGGYGYTF
CDR3 DNA: TGTGCCAGAACGTTTGACGGTGGCTATGGCTACACCTTC

V gene: TRBV14
clone size: .
D gene: .
J gene: TRBJ1-2
CDR3 protein: CASSQVQGGSGYTF
CDR3 DNA: TGTGCCAGCAGCCAAGTCCAGGGAGGGAGCGGCTACACCTTC

V gene: TRBV7-3
clone size: once
D gene: .
J gene: TRBJ1-2
CDR3 protein: CASSLQGKDYGYTF
CDR3 DNA: TGTGCCAGCAGCTTACAGGGGAAGGACTATGGCTACACCTTC

V gene: TRBV5-1
clone size: .
D gene: TRBD1
J gene: TRBJ1-6
CDR3 protein: CASSWARTGENSPLHF
CDR3 DNA: TGCGCCAGCAGCTGGGCTCGGACAGGGGAAAATTCACCCCTCCACTTT

V gene: TRBV27
clone size: .
D gene: .
J gene: TRBJ2-1
CDR3 protein: CASSFGGTYNEQFF
CDR3 DNA: TGTGCCAGCAGTTTTGGGGGAACCTACAATGAGCAGTTCTTC

V gene: TRBV6-5
clone size: .
D gene: .
J gene: TRBJ2-7
CDR3 protein: CASSSRSREQYF
CDR3 DNA: TGTGCCAGCAGTTCCCGTTCCCGCGAGCAGTACTTC

V gene: TRBV9
clone size: .
D gene: .
J gene: TRBJ1-5
CDR3 protein: CASSKVGEGQPQHF
CDR3 DNA: TGTGCCAGCAGCAAAGTAGGAGAAGGTCAGCCCCAGCATTTT

V gene: TRBV6-5
clone size: .
D gene: .
J gene: TRBJ2-7
CDR3 protein: CASSYSDGAYEQYF
CDR3 DNA: TGTGCCAGCAGTTACTCGGACGGAGCCTACGAGCAGTACTTC

V gene: TRBV5-5
clone size: few
D gene: .
J gene: TRBJ2-2
CDR3 protein: CASSFFSGAGELFF
CDR3 DNA: TGTGCCAGCAGCTTCTTCTCTGGCGCCGGGGAGCTGTTTTTT

V gene: TRBV29-1
clone size: .
D gene: .
J gene: TRBJ1-2
CDR3 protein: CSVPKGQGSGYTF
CDR3 DNA: TGCAGCGTCCCAAAGGGGCAGGGGTCTGGCTACACCTTC

V gene: TRBV24-1
clone size: .
D gene: .
J gene: TRBJ2-5
CDR3 protein: CATSDGSGETQYF
CDR3 DNA: TGTGCCACCAGTGATGGCAGCGGGGAGACCCAGTACTTC

V gene: TRBV6-5
clone size: .
D gene: .
J gene: TRBJ1-1
CDR3 protein: CASNLQANTEAFF
CDR3 DNA: TGTGCCAGCAACCTACAGGCGAACACTGAAGCTTTCTTT

V gene: TRBV24-1
clone size: .
D gene: TRBD2
J gene: TRBJ2-3
CDR3 protein: CATSDTGTSGNTDTQYF
CDR3 DNA: TGTGCCACCAGTGATACGGGGACTAGCGGAAACACAGATACGCAGTATTTT

V gene: TRBV7-3
clone size: .
D gene: .
J gene: TRBJ2-1
CDR3 protein: CASSSGGWDTEQFF
CDR3 DNA: TGTGCCAGCAGCTCCGGGGGCTGGGACACTGAGCAGTTCTTC

V gene: TRBV28
clone size: .
D gene: TRBD2
J gene: TRBJ2-1
CDR3 protein: CASSTAGDYNEQFF
CDR3 DNA: TGTGCCAGCAGTACGGCGGGGGACTACAATGAGCAGTTCTTC

V gene: TRBV19
clone size: .
D gene: .
J gene: TRBJ1-5
CDR3 protein: CASSTNPGMGSNQPQHF
CDR3 DNA: TGTGCCAGTAGTACCAATCCCGGGATGGGTAGCAATCAGCCCCAGCATTTT

V gene: TRBV7-6
clone size: .
D gene: TRBD1
J gene: TRBJ1-1
CDR3 protein: CASSLGTGHTEAFF
CDR3 DNA: TGTGCCAGCAGCTTAGGGACAGGGCACACTGAAGCTTTCTTT

V gene: TRBV12-3/TRBV12-4
clone size: .
D gene: .
J gene: TRBJ1-2
CDR3 protein: CASGQGLHTF
CDR3 DNA: TGTGCCAGCGGCCAGGGACTACACACCTTC

V gene: TRBV2
clone size: .
D gene: TRBD2
J gene: TRBJ2-3
CDR3 protein: CASRGGRADTDTQYF
CDR3 DNA: TGTGCCAGCAGGGGAGGGAGGGCCGATACAGATACGCAGTATTTT

V gene: TRBV2
clone size: .
D gene: TRBD1
J gene: TRBJ1-3
CDR3 protein: CASSGTGPNSGNTIYF
CDR3 DNA: TGTGCCAGCAGTGGGACAGGGCCTAACTCTGGAAACACCATATATTTT

V gene: TRBV30
clone size: .
D gene: TRBD1
J gene: TRBJ1-2
CDR3 protein: CASSYTGGQFYGYTF
CDR3 DNA: TGTGCCTCTTCTTATACAGGGGGCCAATTCTATGGCTACACCTTC

V gene: TRBV4-1
clone size: .
D gene: .
J gene: TRBJ2-7
CDR3 protein: CASSRDYEQYF
CDR3 DNA: TGCGCCAGCAGCCGTGACTACGAGCAGTACTTC

V gene: TRBV4-2
clone size: .
D gene: TRBD2
J gene: TRBJ2-5
CDR3 protein: CASSHSRAGDDETQYF
CDR3 DNA: TGTGCCAGCAGCCATTCCAGAGCGGGGGATGACGAGACCCAGTACTTC

V gene: TRBV16
clone size: .
D gene: .
J gene: TRBJ1-6
CDR3 protein: CASSRLGQPNSPLHF
CDR3 DNA: TGTGCCAGCAGCCGACTAGGACAGCCAAATTCACCCCTCCACTTT

V gene: TRBV30
clone size: .
D gene: .
J gene: TRBJ1-1
CDR3 protein: CAYTGTMNTEAFF
CDR3 DNA: TGTGCCTACACGGGAACCATGAACACTGAAGCTTTCTTT

V gene: TRBV9
clone size: .
D gene: .
J gene: TRBJ1-2
CDR3 protein: CASSPDSNYGYTF
CDR3 DNA: TGTGCCAGCAGCCCCGACAGTAACTATGGCTACACCTTC

V gene: TRBV7-2
clone size: .
D gene: TRBD2
J gene: TRBJ2-1
CDR3 protein: CASSQPPTSVNEQFF
CDR3 DNA: TGTGCCAGCAGCCAGCCCCCAACTAGCGTAAATGAGCAGTTCTTC

V gene: TRBV7-2
clone size: .
D gene: TRBD2
J gene: TRBJ2-3
CDR3 protein: CASSLTSGTTDTQYF
CDR3 DNA: TGTGCCAGCAGCTTAACTAGCGGGACCACAGATACGCAGTATTTT

V gene: TRBV9
clone size: .
D gene: .
J gene: TRBJ1-5
CDR3 protein: CASSRDSGPNQPQHF
CDR3 DNA: TGTGCCAGCAGCCGCGACAGCGGCCCAAATCAGCCCCAGCATTTT

V gene: TRBV4-2
clone size: .
D gene: TRBD1
J gene: TRBJ2-1
CDR3 protein: CASSRLHGQDAPNEQFF
CDR3 DNA: TGTGCCAGCAGCCGTCTCCACGGACAGGACGCTCCCAATGAGCAGTTCTTC

V gene: TRBV16
clone size: .
D gene: TRBD1
J gene: TRBJ1-2
CDR3 protein: CASSNGDRAGYTF
CDR3 DNA: TGTGCCAGCAGCAACGGGGACAGGGCCGGCTACACCTTC

V gene: TRBV11-3
clone size: few
D gene: .
J gene: TRBJ2-7
CDR3 protein: CASSRSVGEQYF
CDR3 DNA: TGTGCCAGCAGCCGCTCAGTGGGCGAGCAGTACTTC

V gene: TRBV29-1
clone size: .
D gene: .
J gene: TRBJ1-1
CDR3 protein: CSVGWDEAFF
CDR3 DNA: TGCAGCGTTGGATGGGATGAAGCTTTCTTT

V gene: TRBV10-1
clone size: few
D gene: .
J gene: TRBJ1-5
CDR3 protein: CASTGRFSNQPQHF
CDR3 DNA: TGCGCCAGTACAGGGAGATTTAGCAATCAGCCCCAGCATTTT

V gene: TRBV4-3
clone size: once
D gene: .
J gene: TRBJ2-7
CDR3 protein: CASSQDRSEENYEQYF
CDR3 DNA: TGCGCCAGCAGCCAAGATCGGTCAGAGGAAAACTACGAGCAGTACTTC